This passage covers 9 T cell receptor beta chains from one sample sequenced in a study of cytomegalovirus exposure and HLA in healthy donors. In the PCR, 60 Vbeta and 13 Jbeta primers were used. TCRdb keeps only in-frame clones here, not all; method: immunoSEQ multiplex PCR. This table has 55,000 to 75,000 clones, around 87% appearing once. Sequencing was done on a sample of PBMCs. The source is a man younger than 30 in good health and CMV-seronegative.

This rearrangement joins TRBV28 to TRBJ2-1; the match to TRBD1 covers 8 bases. The CDR3 contains 14 residues. CDR1 is MDHEN, CDR2 SYDVKM, per germline. The J segment lost 4 bases and the V segment lost 5 bases, leaving 4 bases of the junction unmatched. The chain's CDR3 is CASSPRQGYNEQFF. The CDR3 DNA sequence: TGTGCCAGCAGTCCTCGACAGGGGTACAATGAGCAGTTCTTC.

This chain links TRBV2 with TRBJ2-7; possible D gene TRBD2, 7 bases. There are 15 residues in the CDR3. The V end was cut by 0 bases, the J end by 3 bases, with 12 bases between. Germline V CDR1 and CDR2: SNHLY, FYNNEI. The DNA of the CDR3 is TGTGCCAGCAGTGAAGCGGGGAGGGGGGTCTACGAGCAGTACTTC. Encoded protein: CASSEAGRGVYEQYF.

V gene TRBV14 combines with J gene TRBJ2-5; TRBD2 is a possible D gene (6 bases). CDR3 length: 16 residues. V dropped 2 bases and J dropped 2 bases, with 15 bases sitting between them. Germline assignment: CDR1 SGHDN and CDR2 FVKESK. CDR3 sequence: CASSQIGGERQETQYF. The CDR3 region has the DNA TGTGCCAGCAGCCAAATTGGCGGGGAAAGGCAAGAGACCCAGTACTTC.

V usage is TRBV2 and J usage is TRBJ1-2; D gene ambiguous. The CDR3 length is 14 residues. Germline CDR1 and CDR2: SNHLY and FYNNEI. V was cut by 5 bases and J by 0 bases, with 10 bases left in between. CDR3 loop: CASSFRTPNYGYTF. CDR3 nucleotides: TGTGCCAGCAGTTTTCGTACACCTAACTATGGCTACACCTTC.

The chain combines TRBV6-4 with TRBJ1-3; D remains ambiguous. The CDR3 contains 10 residues. Between the trimmed V and J ends, which lost 11 bases and 0 bases, there was a span of 2 bases. The V gene's germline CDR1 is MRHNA and CDR2 SNTAGT. CDR3 residues: CAHSGNTIYF. Here the CDR3 DNA reads TGTGCCCACTCTGGAAACACCATATATTTT.

The chain employs TRBV4-1 and TRBJ1-2, with D maybe TRBD1 (6 bases). From germline, CDR1 is MGHRA and CDR2 YSYEKL. CDR3 length equals 16 residues. Trimming stripped 0 bases from V and 2 bases from J, with 13 bases between. This chain's CDR3 is CASSQEPPGANYGYTF. In DNA form, the CDR3 reads TGCGCCAGCAGCCAAGAGCCCCCAGGGGCCAACTATGGCTACACCTTC.

This clone was seen just once. The CDR3 loop reads CASSQARAYEQYF. The CDR3 coding sequence is TGTGCCAGCAGCCAAGCGAGGGCCTACGAGCAGTACTTC. The rearrangement uses TRBV4-2 and TRBJ2-7; TRBD2 is a possible D gene (5 bases). This CDR3 spans 13 amino acids. The germline V gene encodes CDR1 LGHNA and CDR2 YNFKEQ. V gave up 1 base and J gave up 2 bases, with 6 bases separating them.

This clone showed up just a few times. The chain joins TRBV6-4 to TRBJ1-6; 7 nucleotides match TRBD1. V shed 10 bases, J shed 0 bases, and the junction held 9 bases outside the gene matches. The CDR3 sequence is 16 residues long. Germline loops: CDR1 MRHNA, CDR2 SNTAGT. The CDR3 reads CATYFWDSSYNSPLHF. In DNA, the CDR3 is TGTGCCACCTATTTTTGGGACAGCTCCTATAATTCACCCCTCCACTTT.

The chain links TRBV18 to TRBJ1-1; 9 positions agree with TRBD1. The ends lost 6 bases at V and 6 bases at J; junction bases unmatched: 5. The germline gives CDR1 KGHSH, CDR2 LQKENI. The CDR3 spans 13 residues. CDR3 in DNA: TGTGCCAGCTCGTCACAGGGGGCGGCTGAAGCTTTCTTT. This codes for CASSSQGAAEAFF. The full variable domain, in which reference TRBV18 and TRBJ1-1 provide the parts outside the CDR3, is NAGVMQNPRHLVRRRGQEARLRCSPMKGHSHVYWYRQLPEEGLKFMVYLQKENIIDESGMPKERFSAEFPKEGPSILRIQQVVRGDSAAYFCASSSQGAAEAFFGQGTRLTVV.